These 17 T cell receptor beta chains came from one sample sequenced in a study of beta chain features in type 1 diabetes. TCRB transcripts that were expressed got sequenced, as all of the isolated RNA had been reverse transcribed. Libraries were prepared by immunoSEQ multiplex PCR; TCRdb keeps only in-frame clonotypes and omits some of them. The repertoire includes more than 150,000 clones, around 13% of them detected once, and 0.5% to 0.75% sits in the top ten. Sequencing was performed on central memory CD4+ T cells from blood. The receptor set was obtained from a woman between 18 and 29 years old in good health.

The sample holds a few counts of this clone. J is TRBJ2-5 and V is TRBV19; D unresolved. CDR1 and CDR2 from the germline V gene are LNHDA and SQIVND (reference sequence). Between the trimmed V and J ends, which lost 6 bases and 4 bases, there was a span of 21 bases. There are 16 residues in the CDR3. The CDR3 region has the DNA TGTGCCAGTAGAGATCGGCCTAACCGGCGGCCAGAGACCCAGTACTTC. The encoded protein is CASRDRPNRRPETQYF.

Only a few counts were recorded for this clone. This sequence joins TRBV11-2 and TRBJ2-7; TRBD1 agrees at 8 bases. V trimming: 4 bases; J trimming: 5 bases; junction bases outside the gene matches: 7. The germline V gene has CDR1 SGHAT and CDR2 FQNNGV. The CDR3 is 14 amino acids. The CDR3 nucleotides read TGTGCCAGCAGCTCAGGACAGGGTCCCCACGAGCAGTACTTC. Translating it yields CASSSGQGPHEQYF.

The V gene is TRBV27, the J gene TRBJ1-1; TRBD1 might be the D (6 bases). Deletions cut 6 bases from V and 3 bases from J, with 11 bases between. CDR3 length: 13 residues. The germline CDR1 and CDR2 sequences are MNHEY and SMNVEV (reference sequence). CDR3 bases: TGTGCCAGCAGATCTCAGGGGTACACTGAAGCTTTCTTT. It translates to CASRSQGYTEAFF.

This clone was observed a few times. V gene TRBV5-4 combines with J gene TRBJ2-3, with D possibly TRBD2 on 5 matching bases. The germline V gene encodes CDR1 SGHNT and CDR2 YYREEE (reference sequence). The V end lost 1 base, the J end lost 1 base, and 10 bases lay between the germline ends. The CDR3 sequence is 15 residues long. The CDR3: CASSLPGVGTDTQYF. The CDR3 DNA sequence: TGTGCCAGCAGCTTGCCCGGGGTCGGCACAGATACGCAGTATTTT.

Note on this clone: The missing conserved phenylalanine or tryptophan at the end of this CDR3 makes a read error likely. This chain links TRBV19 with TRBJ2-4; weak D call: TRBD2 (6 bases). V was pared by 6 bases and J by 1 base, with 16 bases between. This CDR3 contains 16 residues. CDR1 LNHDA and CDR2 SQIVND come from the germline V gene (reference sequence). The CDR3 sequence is CASSGTDASAKNIQYL. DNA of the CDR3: TGTGCCAGTAGCGGGACTGACGCCTCTGCCAAAAACATTCAGTACTTA.

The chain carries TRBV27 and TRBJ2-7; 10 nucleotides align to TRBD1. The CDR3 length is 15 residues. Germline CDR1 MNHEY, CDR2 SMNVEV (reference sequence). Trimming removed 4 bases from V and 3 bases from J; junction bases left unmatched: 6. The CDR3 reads CASSSKTGGDYEQYF. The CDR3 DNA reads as TGTGCCAGCAGTTCGAAGACAGGGGGCGACTACGAGCAGTACTTC.

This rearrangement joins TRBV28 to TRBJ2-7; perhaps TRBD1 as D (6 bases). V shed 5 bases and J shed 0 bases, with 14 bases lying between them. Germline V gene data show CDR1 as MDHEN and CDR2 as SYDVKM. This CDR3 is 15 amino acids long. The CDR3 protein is CASSMQGSPSYEQYF. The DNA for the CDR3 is TGTGCCAGCAGTATGCAGGGGTCCCCCTCCTACGAGCAGTACTTC.

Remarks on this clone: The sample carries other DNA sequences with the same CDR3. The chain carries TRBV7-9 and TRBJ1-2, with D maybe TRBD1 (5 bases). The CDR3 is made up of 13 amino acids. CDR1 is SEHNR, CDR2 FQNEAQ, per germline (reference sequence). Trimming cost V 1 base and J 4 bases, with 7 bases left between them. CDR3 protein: CASSLGQSYGYTF. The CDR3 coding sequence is TGTGCCAGCAGCTTAGGACAGTCCTATGGCTACACCTTC.

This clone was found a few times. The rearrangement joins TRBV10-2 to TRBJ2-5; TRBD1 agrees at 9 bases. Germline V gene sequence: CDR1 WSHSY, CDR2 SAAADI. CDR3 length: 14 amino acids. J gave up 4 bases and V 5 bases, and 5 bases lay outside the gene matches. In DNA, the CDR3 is TGCGCCAGCAGTCCCGGGACAGGGAGAGAGACCCAGTACTTC. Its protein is CASSPGTGRETQYF.

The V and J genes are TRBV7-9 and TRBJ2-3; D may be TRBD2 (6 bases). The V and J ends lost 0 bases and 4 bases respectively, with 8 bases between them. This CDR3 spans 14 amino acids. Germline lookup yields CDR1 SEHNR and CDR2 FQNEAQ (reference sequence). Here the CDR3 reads CASSLAGGADTQYF. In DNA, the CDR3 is TGTGCCAGCAGCTTAGCGGGAGGCGCAGATACGCAGTATTTT.

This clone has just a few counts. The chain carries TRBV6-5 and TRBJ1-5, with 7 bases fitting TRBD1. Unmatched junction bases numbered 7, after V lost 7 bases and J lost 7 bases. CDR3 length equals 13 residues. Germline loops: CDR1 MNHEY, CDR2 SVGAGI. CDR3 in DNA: TGTGCCAGCACCCCGGACAGGCACCAGCCCCAGCATTTT. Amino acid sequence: CASTPDRHQPQHF.

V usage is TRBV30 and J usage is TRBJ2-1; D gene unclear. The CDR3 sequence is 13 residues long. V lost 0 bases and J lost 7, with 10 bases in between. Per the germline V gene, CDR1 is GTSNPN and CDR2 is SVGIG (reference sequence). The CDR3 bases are TGTGCCTGGAGTGTTGGCACCCCGAATGAGCAGTTCTTC. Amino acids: CAWSVGTPNEQFF.

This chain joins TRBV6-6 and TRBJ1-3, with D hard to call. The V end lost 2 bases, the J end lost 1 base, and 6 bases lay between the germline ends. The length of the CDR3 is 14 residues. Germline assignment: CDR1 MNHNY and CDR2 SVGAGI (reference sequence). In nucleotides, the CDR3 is TGTGCCAGCAGTTACGGTACTTCTGGAAACACCATATATTTT. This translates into CASSYGTSGNTIYF.

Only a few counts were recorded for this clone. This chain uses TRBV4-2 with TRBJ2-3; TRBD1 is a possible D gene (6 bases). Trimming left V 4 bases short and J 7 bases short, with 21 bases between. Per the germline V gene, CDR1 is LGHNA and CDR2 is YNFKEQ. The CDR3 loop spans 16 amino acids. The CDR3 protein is CASSRDGQPDGNTQYF. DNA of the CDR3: TGTGCCAGCAGCCGAGATGGACAGCCGGATGGGAATACGCAGTATTTT.

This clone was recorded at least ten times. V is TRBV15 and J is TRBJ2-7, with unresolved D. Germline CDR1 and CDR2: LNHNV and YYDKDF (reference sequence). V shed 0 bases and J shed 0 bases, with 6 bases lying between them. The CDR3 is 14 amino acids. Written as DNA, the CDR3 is TGTGCCACCAGCAGAGAGGCAGACTCCTACGAGCAGTACTTC. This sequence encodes CATSREADSYEQYF.

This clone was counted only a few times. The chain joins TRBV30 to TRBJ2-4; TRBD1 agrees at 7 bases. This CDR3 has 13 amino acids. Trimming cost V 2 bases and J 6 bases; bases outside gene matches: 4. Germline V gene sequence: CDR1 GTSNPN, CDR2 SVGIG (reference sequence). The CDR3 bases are TGTGCCTGGAGTTCGACAGGGCGAAACATTCAGTACTTC. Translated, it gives CAWSSTGRNIQYF.

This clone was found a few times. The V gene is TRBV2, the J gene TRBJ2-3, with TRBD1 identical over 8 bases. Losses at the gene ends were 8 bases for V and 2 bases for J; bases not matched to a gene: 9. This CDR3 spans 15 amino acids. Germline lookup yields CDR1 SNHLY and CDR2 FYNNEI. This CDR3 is CASGGQGPSTDTQYF. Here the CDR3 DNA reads TGTGCCAGCGGCGGACAGGGCCCTTCCACAGATACGCAGTATTTT.